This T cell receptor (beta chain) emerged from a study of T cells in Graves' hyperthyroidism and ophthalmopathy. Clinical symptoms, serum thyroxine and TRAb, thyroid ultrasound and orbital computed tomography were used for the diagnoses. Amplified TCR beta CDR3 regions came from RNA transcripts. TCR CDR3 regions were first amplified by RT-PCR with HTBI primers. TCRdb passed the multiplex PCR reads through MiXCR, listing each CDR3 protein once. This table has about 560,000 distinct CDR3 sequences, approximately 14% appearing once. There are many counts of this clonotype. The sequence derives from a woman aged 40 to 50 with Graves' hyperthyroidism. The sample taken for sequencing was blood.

Here the CDR3 reads CATSDVDTEAFF. The CDR3 DNA reads as TGTGCCACCAGTGATGTGGACACTGAAGCTTTCTTT. V gene TRBV24-1 combines with J gene TRBJ1-1, with no clear D. The CDR3 is made up of 12 amino acids. The germline CDR1 and CDR2 sequences are KGHDR and SFDVKD. V was cut by 3 bases and J by 3 bases, with 4 bases left in between.